A single sample is the source of the 20 T cell receptor beta chains below, sequenced in a study of blood T cell repertoires in COVID-19. The assay was immunoSEQ multiplex PCR, and TCRdb's table has in-frame clones only and misses some. In the table there are about 77,000 clones, less than 75% of which are singletons. The sample was peripheral blood. These receptors all stem from a man in his sixties with acute or convalescent COVID-19.

This clone was observed once. The conserved phenylalanine or tryptophan is not found at the CDR3 terminus, so this likely reflects a read error. Because the CDR3's place on the DNA is in doubt, the DNA is left out and the CDR3 is given as listed by TCRdb. The genes are TRBV9 and TRBJ1-4. CDR1 and CDR2 (germline): SGDLS, YYNGEE. The CDR3 sequence runs 9 residues, both termini included. CDR3 sequence reads: CASDAGPFC.

The V and J genes are TRBV7-2 and TRBJ2-7; D is possibly TRBD1 (6 bases). Looked up from germline, CDR1 is SGHTA and CDR2 is FQGNSA. The CDR3 has 14 residues. V shed 1 base and J shed 6 bases, with 13 bases lying between them. The CDR3 DNA reads as TGTGCCAGCAGCTTAGGGGCGACAGGCGGCGAGCAGTACTTC. Translating it yields CASSLGATGGEQYF. Using reference TRBV7-2 and TRBJ2-7 for the parts outside the CDR3, the full variable domain is GAGVSQSPSNKVTEKGKDVELRCDPISGHTALYWYRQSLGQGLEFLIYFQGNSAPDKSGLPSDRFSAERTGGSVSTLTIQRTQQEDSAVYLCASSLGATGGEQYFGPGTRLTVT.

This chain joins TRBV12-5 and TRBJ1-4; 8 bases are a match to TRBD1. The CDR3 runs 14 residues. Germline V lookup: CDR1 LGHNT, CDR2 FRNRAP. J gave up 8 bases and V 4 bases, and 6 bases lay outside the gene matches. As DNA, the CDR3 is TGTGCTAGTGGTTCCGGACAGGGTTGGGAAAAACTGTTTTTT. Amino acid sequence: CASGSGQGWEKLFF.

This clone has a handful of counts. This rearrangement joins TRBV9 to TRBJ2-7; TRBD2 is a possible D gene (6 bases). Deletions cut 0 bases from V and 3 bases from J, with 10 bases between. Germline values: CDR1 SGDLS, CDR2 YYNGEE. This CDR3 has 14 residues. The CDR3, as DNA: TGTGCCAGCAGCGTAGACGGCGGGAACTACGAGCAGTACTTC. Translation gives CASSVDGGNYEQYF.

The chain employs TRBV11-2 and TRBJ1-1; D uncertain. From germline, CDR1 is SGHAT and CDR2 FQNNGV. This CDR3 has 13 amino acids. Trimming pared 1 base from V and 5 bases from J, leaving 8 bases between. The CDR3 reads CASSLAGGTEAFF. For the CDR3, the DNA is TGTGCCAGCAGCTTAGCGGGTGGTACTGAAGCTTTCTTT.

V and J are TRBV6-6 and TRBJ1-1; 7 nucleotides agree with TRBD1. With 7 bases clipped from V and 8 bases from J, the junction kept 4 bases outside the gene matches. CDR1 is MNHNY and CDR2 is SVGAGI in the germline V gene (reference sequence). The CDR3 is made up of 11 amino acids. The CDR3 protein is CASKAGQEAFF. Here the CDR3 DNA reads TGTGCCAGCAAGGCGGGACAGGAAGCTTTCTTT.

The genes are TRBV5-4 and TRBJ2-2; D is unclear. The CDR3 runs to 17 residues. The germline V gene has CDR1 SGHNT and CDR2 YYREEE (reference sequence). V was shortened by 0 bases and J by 4 bases, with 16 bases between the two germline ends. CDR3 loop: CASSLESGLGITGELFF. For the CDR3, the DNA is TGTGCCAGCAGCTTGGAGTCTGGGCTTGGAATCACCGGGGAGCTGTTTTTT.

This rearrangement joins TRBV7-9 to TRBJ2-3; 8 bases are shared with TRBD2. V lost 5 bases to trimming and J lost 6 bases; unmatched junction nucleotides: 7. Germline CDR1 reads SEHNR; CDR2 reads FQNEAQ (reference sequence). CDR3 length equals 14 residues. CDR3 region: CASSPGTSFDTQYF. In nucleotides, the CDR3 is TGTGCCAGCAGCCCCGGGACTAGTTTCGATACGCAGTATTTT.

The rearrangement uses TRBV7-6 and TRBJ1-1, with D possibly being TRBD1 (5 bases). The CDR3 totals 16 residues. The germline V gene has CDR1 SGHVS and CDR2 FNYEAQ. Trimming left V 5 bases short and J 3 bases short, with 19 bases between. The CDR3 region is CASSLLGRGGDTEAFF. CDR3 bases: TGTGCCAGCAGCCTCCTTGGTAGGGGAGGAGACACTGAAGCTTTCTTT.

The V and J genes are TRBV7-2 and TRBJ2-3; 12 bases match TRBD2. The CDR3 sequence is 16 residues long. The V and J ends lost 2 bases and 3 bases, in that order; junction bases with no gene match: 3. The V gene's germline CDR1 is SGHTA and CDR2 FQGNSA. The CDR3 loop is CASSLLGTSGTDTQYF. The CDR3, as DNA: TGTGCCAGCAGCTTATTAGGGACTAGCGGGACAGATACGCAGTATTTT.

The gene calls are TRBV2 and TRBJ1-5, with D tentatively TRBD1 (5 bases). This CDR3 has 13 residues. The germline gives CDR1 SNHLY, CDR2 FYNNEI. Trimming stripped 6 bases from V and 6 bases from J, with 12 bases between. The CDR3 spells CASSEQGVQPQHF. In DNA, the CDR3 is TGTGCCAGCAGCGAGCAAGGGGTTCAGCCCCAGCATTTT.

The chain carries TRBV5-1 and TRBJ2-5; no definite D call. The CDR3 consists of 12 residues. V was cut by 1 base and J by 5 bases, with 6 bases left in between. Germline V gene data show CDR1 as SGHRS and CDR2 as YFSETQ. CDR3 nucleotide sequence: TGCGCCAGCAGCTTGTCGAGGGAGACCCAGTACTTC. This sequence encodes CASSLSRETQYF.

The chain combines TRBV6-5 with TRBJ2-1; no definite D call. Per germline, CDR1 MNHEY and CDR2 SVGAGI. Trimming removed 2 bases from V and 10 bases from J, with 9 bases in between. This CDR3 has 12 amino acids. The CDR3 bases are TGTGCCAGCAGTTACGAAGCCTCGGAGCAGTTCTTC. Protein sequence: CASSYEASEQFF.

The chain links TRBV5-1 to TRBJ1-1; TRBD1 agrees at 8 bases. The length of the CDR3 is 16 residues. Germline CDR1 reads SGHRS; CDR2 reads YFSETQ. J lost 6 bases, V lost 4 bases, and 14 bases had no gene match. The CDR3 loop reads CASSVTSTGAWSEAFF. The CDR3 nucleotides are TGCGCCAGCAGCGTGACCTCGACAGGGGCCTGGTCTGAAGCTTTCTTT.

V and J are TRBV4-1 and TRBJ2-5, with TRBD2 matching 11 bases. This CDR3 comprises 17 residues. Germline lookup yields CDR1 MGHRA and CDR2 YSYEKL. The J segment lost 5 bases and the V segment lost 0 bases, leaving 8 bases of the junction unmatched. The CDR3 nucleotides read TGCGCCAGCAGCCAAGATGGGGCTAGCGGGGGGTCGGAGACCCAGTACTTC. Protein product: CASSQDGASGGSETQYF.

The J gene is TRBJ2-1, the V gene TRBV10-3; D unclear. The CDR3 is made up of 13 amino acids. V was cut by 0 bases and J by 6 bases, with 6 bases left in between. Germline V gives CDR1 ENHRY, CDR2 SYGVKD. CDR3 residues: CAISESMSNEQFF. CDR3 DNA: TGTGCCATCAGTGAGTCGATGAGCAATGAGCAGTTCTTC.

The gene calls are TRBV18 and TRBJ1-6, with 10 bases identical to TRBD1. V shed 5 bases and J 9 bases; nucleotides not matched to a gene: 4. This CDR3 comprises 14 residues. Germline values: CDR1 KGHSH, CDR2 LQKENI. CDR3 residues: CASSSGTGVSPLHF. The CDR3 bases are TGTGCCAGCTCATCCGGGACAGGGGTTTCACCCCTCCACTTT.

The V gene is TRBV11-1, the J gene TRBJ1-4; 7 nucleotides align to TRBD1. The CDR3 loop spans 15 amino acids. The J segment lost 7 bases and the V segment lost 5 bases, leaving 10 bases of the junction unmatched. Germline V gives CDR1 SGHAT, CDR2 FQDESV (reference sequence). For the CDR3, the DNA is TGTGCCAGCAGCCGCACGACAGGGAGTGGTGAAAAACTGTTTTTT. This sequence encodes CASSRTTGSGEKLFF.

This sequence joins TRBV7-3 and TRBJ2-3; no definite D call. V gave up 0 bases and J gave up 0 bases, with 7 bases separating them. The CDR3 loop spans 15 amino acids. Looked up from germline, CDR1 is SGHTA and CDR2 is FQGTGA. The CDR3 DNA sequence: TGTGCCAGCAGCTTAACGACGGGTAGCACAGATACGCAGTATTTT. It codes for CASSLTTGSTDTQYF.

This clone appeared many times. The V gene is TRBV2, the J gene TRBJ1-1, with a possible D match to TRBD1 (5 bases). Germline V lookup: CDR1 SNHLY, CDR2 FYNNEI. V was pared by 5 bases and J by 1 base, with 8 bases between. The CDR3 loop spans 13 amino acids. This chain's CDR3 is CASSLTGNTEAFF. As DNA, the CDR3 is TGTGCCAGCAGTCTAACAGGGAACACTGAAGCTTTCTTT.